These T cell receptor beta chains were read from a single sample in a study of cytomegalovirus exposure and HLA in healthy donors. This table comes from immunoSEQ multiplex PCR, and its TCRdb copy is limited to in-frame clones, with some not included. The sample shows more than 85,000 clones, approximately 83% of them seen only once. What was sequenced was PBMCs. These receptors all come from a middle-aged man in good health and CMV-seronegative. Both conserved end residues are part of each CDR3. Fields, in order: clone size, J gene, D gene, V gene, CDR3 protein, CDR3 DNA. D genes are given only for firm matches. Expanded clones get a size class; other rows say once, few or many, or leave the size out.

abundance: .
j_gene: TRBJ1-2
d_gene: .
v_gene: TRBV27
CDR3aa: CASSSTGTYGYTF
CDR3nt: TGTGCCAGCAGTTCAACAGGGACCTATGGCTACACCTTC

abundance: .
j_gene: TRBJ2-7
d_gene: .
v_gene: TRBV6-6
CDR3aa: CASSYSGGQYF
CDR3nt: TGTGCCAGCAGTTACTCGGGGGGACAGTACTTC

abundance: .
j_gene: TRBJ2-5
d_gene: .
v_gene: TRBV7-2
CDR3aa: CASSLVVRGETQYF
CDR3nt: TGTGCCAGCAGCTTAGTCGTCAGGGGCGAGACCCAGTACTTC

abundance: .
j_gene: TRBJ1-2
d_gene: TRBD1
v_gene: TRBV13
CDR3aa: CASSLGWDSITYGYTF
CDR3nt: TGTGCCAGCAGCTTAGGATGGGACAGTATTACCTATGGCTACACCTTC

abundance: few
j_gene: TRBJ2-3
d_gene: TRBD2
v_gene: TRBV4-3
CDR3aa: CASSQDGAGGTDTQYF
CDR3nt: TGCGCCAGCAGCCAAGATGGAGCGGGGGGGACAGATACGCAGTATTTT

abundance: .
j_gene: TRBJ2-7
d_gene: TRBD1
v_gene: TRBV28
CDR3aa: CASRPTGGKYEQYF
CDR3nt: TGTGCCAGCAGACCGACAGGGGGCAAATACGAGCAGTACTTC

abundance: .
j_gene: TRBJ2-5
d_gene: .
v_gene: TRBV9
CDR3aa: CASSVSLRETQYF
CDR3nt: TGTGCCAGCAGCGTAAGTCTGCGGGAGACCCAGTACTTC

abundance: .
j_gene: TRBJ1-3
d_gene: .
v_gene: TRBV6-5
CDR3aa: CASRRDGNSGNTIYF
CDR3nt: TGTGCCAGCAGGCGCGACGGGAACTCTGGAAACACCATATATTTT

abundance: few
j_gene: TRBJ2-6
d_gene: .
v_gene: TRBV5-6
CDR3aa: CASVRRTSSGANVLTF
CDR3nt: TGTGCCAGCGTCCGACGGACAAGCTCTGGGGCCAACGTCCTGACTTTC

abundance: .
j_gene: TRBJ1-1
d_gene: .
v_gene: TRBV6-5
CDR3aa: CASSYSSGEVGAEAFF
CDR3nt: TGTGCCAGCAGTTACTCCTCGGGGGAGGTAGGGGCTGAAGCTTTCTTT

abundance: .
j_gene: TRBJ1-1
d_gene: .
v_gene: TRBV28
CDR3aa: CASSLAYRVEAFF
CDR3nt: TGTGCCAGCAGTTTAGCTTATCGGGTAGAAGCTTTCTTT

abundance: .
j_gene: TRBJ1-6
d_gene: .
v_gene: TRBV15
CDR3aa: CATSRGEGLGGNSPLHF
CDR3nt: TGTGCCACCAGCAGAGGGGAAGGGCTCGGGGGGAATTCACCCCTCCACTTT

abundance: .
j_gene: TRBJ1-5
d_gene: .
v_gene: TRBV6-1
CDR3aa: CASSEFQGSNQPQHF
CDR3nt: TGTGCCAGCAGTGAATTCCAGGGTAGCAATCAGCCCCAGCATTTT

abundance: .
j_gene: TRBJ1-2
d_gene: TRBD1
v_gene: TRBV6-6
CDR3aa: CASSPLPGGAHGYTF
CDR3nt: TGTGCCAGCAGTCCCCTCCCAGGGGGCGCCCATGGCTACACCTTC

abundance: .
j_gene: TRBJ2-5
d_gene: TRBD1
v_gene: TRBV28
CDR3aa: CASSKDRNQETQYF
CDR3nt: TGTGCCAGCAGCAAGGACAGGAACCAAGAGACCCAGTACTTC

abundance: .
j_gene: TRBJ2-3
d_gene: .
v_gene: TRBV30
CDR3aa: CAWSSTGSTDTQYF
CDR3nt: TGTGCCTGGAGTTCCACAGGGAGCACAGATACGCAGTATTTT

abundance: .
j_gene: TRBJ1-1
d_gene: .
v_gene: TRBV28
CDR3aa: CASSLNRGNEAFF
CDR3nt: TGTGCCAGCAGTTTAAATCGAGGGAATGAAGCTTTCTTT

abundance: .
j_gene: TRBJ2-7
d_gene: TRBD2
v_gene: TRBV2
CDR3aa: CASTREGRAYEQYF
CDR3nt: TGTGCCAGCACTCGAGAAGGGAGGGCCTACGAGCAGTACTTC

abundance: few
j_gene: TRBJ2-1
d_gene: .
v_gene: TRBV7-9
CDR3aa: CASRSRLGSEQFF
CDR3nt: TGTGCCAGCCGATCTCGGTTGGGGAGTGAGCAGTTCTTC

abundance: .
j_gene: TRBJ2-1
d_gene: TRBD2
v_gene: TRBV5-1
CDR3aa: CASSLGLAGANEQFF
CDR3nt: TGCGCCAGCAGCTTAGGACTAGCGGGGGCAAATGAGCAGTTCTTC

abundance: .
j_gene: TRBJ2-1
d_gene: TRBD2
v_gene: TRBV5-4
CDR3aa: CASSALGGENEQFF
CDR3nt: TGTGCCAGCAGCGCGTTGGGGGGGGAGAATGAGCAGTTCTTC

abundance: .
j_gene: TRBJ2-7
d_gene: TRBD2
v_gene: TRBV27
CDR3aa: CASSLSVAGNSYEQYF
CDR3nt: TGTGCCAGCAGTCTCAGCGTAGCGGGGAACTCCTACGAGCAGTACTTC

abundance: .
j_gene: TRBJ1-1
d_gene: .
v_gene: TRBV28
CDR3aa: CASSVGRGEAFF
CDR3nt: TGTGCCAGCAGTGTAGGTAGGGGTGAAGCTTTCTTT

abundance: .
j_gene: TRBJ1-1
d_gene: .
v_gene: TRBV11-2
CDR3aa: CASSSKGSTEAFF
CDR3nt: TGTGCCAGCAGTTCGAAGGGGTCTACTGAAGCTTTCTTT

abundance: .
j_gene: TRBJ2-3
d_gene: TRBD2
v_gene: TRBV14
CDR3aa: CASSQEAQLAGGTDTQYF
CDR3nt: TGTGCCAGCAGCCAAGAAGCCCAACTAGCGGGGGGCACAGATACGCAGTATTTT

abundance: .
j_gene: TRBJ2-7
d_gene: TRBD1
v_gene: TRBV2
CDR3aa: CAILDRGSKGLYEQYF
CDR3nt: TGTGCCATCCTAGACAGGGGATCAAAGGGGCTCTACGAGCAGTACTTC

abundance: once
j_gene: TRBJ1-1
d_gene: .
v_gene: TRBV19
CDR3aa: CASSNRFPNTEAFF
CDR3nt: TGTGCCAGTAGTAACAGGTTCCCGAACACTGAAGCTTTCTTT

abundance: once
j_gene: TRBJ2-4
d_gene: .
v_gene: TRBV29-1
CDR3aa: CSVEVDRNIQYF
CDR3nt: TGCAGCGTTGAGGTGGACAGAAACATTCAGTACTTC

abundance: .
j_gene: TRBJ2-1
d_gene: TRBD1
v_gene: TRBV5-1
CDR3aa: CTSSLLGQTYNEQFF
CDR3nt: TGCACCAGCAGCTTGCTGGGACAGACCTACAATGAGCAGTTCTTC

abundance: .
j_gene: TRBJ1-1
d_gene: TRBD1
v_gene: TRBV2
CDR3aa: CASSFTPGQGWGTEAFF
CDR3nt: TGTGCCAGCAGTTTCACGCCGGGACAGGGGTGGGGCACTGAAGCTTTCTTT

abundance: .
j_gene: TRBJ2-7
d_gene: .
v_gene: TRBV6-1
CDR3aa: CASSAATTRSYEQYF
CDR3nt: TGTGCCAGCAGTGCCGCCACCACTCGCTCCTACGAGCAGTACTTC

abundance: once
j_gene: TRBJ2-2
d_gene: .
v_gene: TRBV5-1
CDR3aa: CASSLEGERTGELFF
CDR3nt: TGCGCCAGCAGCTTGGAGGGGGAGAGGACCGGGGAGCTGTTTTTT

abundance: .
j_gene: TRBJ2-3
d_gene: TRBD2
v_gene: TRBV10-3
CDR3aa: CAISALVASGVQGDTQYF
CDR3nt: TGTGCCATCAGTGCCCTCGTGGCTAGCGGGGTACAAGGAGATACGCAGTATTTT

abundance: .
j_gene: TRBJ2-5
d_gene: .
v_gene: TRBV30
CDR3aa: CAWSAYMDRSETQYF
CDR3nt: TGTGCCTGGAGTGCATATATGGACAGATCAGAGACCCAGTACTTC